A selection of T cell receptor beta chains follows, all from one sample in a study of T cell responses to AZD1222 COVID-19 vaccine. The protocol was immunoSEQ multiplex PCR, while the TCRdb copy is restricted to in-frame clones and leaves out a portion. Here the sample spans roughly 120,000 clones, over 75% being singletons. Source: peripheral blood, taken on day 0 of AZD1222 vaccination. These receptors were obtained from an adult in good health. CDR3s include the opening cysteine and the closing phenylalanine or tryptophan. The D gene is left open where the match is weak. Rows may omit the clone size; those that give it use once, few, many or a size class.

>.|TRBD1|TRBJ2-5|TRBV6-2/TRBV6-3
TGTGCCAGCAGTCGTACAGGGGCTAGGGAGACCCAGTACTTC
CASSRTGARETQYF
>.|.|TRBJ1-2|TRBV10-2
TGCGCCAGCAGTGAGTCAGGCGGACAGTTGAGAAGAGGCTACACCTTC
CASSESGGQLRRGYTF
>.|TRBD1|TRBJ1-4|TRBV6-5
TGTGCCAGCAGTTACTCCTACAGGGGGCGCGATGAAAAACTGTTTTTT
CASSYSYRGRDEKLFF
>.|TRBD1|TRBJ1-4|TRBV5-6
TGTGCCAGCAGCTTGGCTGCCGGGACAGTTTTTGAAAAACTGTTTTTT
CASSLAAGTVFEKLFF
>.|.|TRBJ1-6|TRBV30
TGTGCCTGGAGGCAAACTAATGAAAATAATTCACCCCTCCACTTT
CAWRQTNENNSPLHF
>once|.|TRBJ2-3|TRBV30
TGTGCCTGGACCTGGGCGGATACGCAGTATTTT
CAWTWADTQYF
>.|.|TRBJ2-7|TRBV19
TGTGCCAGCTCCTGGGCCGGATGGGACGAGCAGTACTTC
CASSWAGWDEQYF
>once|.|TRBJ1-5|TRBV4-3
TGCGCCAGCAGCCAAGATAGGGGATCGGATCAGCCCCAGCATTTT
CASSQDRGSDQPQHF
>.|.|TRBJ1-4|TRBV15
TGTGCCACCAGCGGGGGGGATGCAACTAATGAAAAACTGTTTTTT
CATSGGDATNEKLFF
>few|.|TRBJ1-3|TRBV7-9
TGTGCCAGCAGCTCCGGGACGCCTGGAAACACCATATATTTT
CASSSGTPGNTIYF
>.|.|TRBJ2-5|TRBV20-1
TGCAGTGCTAGTTGGGGGTCAGGGGAGACCCAGTACTTC
CSASWGSGETQYF
>.|TRBD1|TRBJ1-3|TRBV28
TGTGCCAGCAGGGGCGGGACAGCATCTGGAAACACCATATATTTT
CASRGGTASGNTIYF
>.|TRBD2|TRBJ2-3|TRBV24-1
TGTGCCACCAGTGCCCAGCGGGACCCCACAGATACGCAGTATTTT
CATSAQRDPTDTQYF
>.|TRBD1|TRBJ1-3|TRBV18
TGTGCCAGCTCACCGGTGCGGGACAGGGTAACGGGAAACACCATATATTTT
CASSPVRDRVTGNTIYF
>.|TRBD2|TRBJ2-2|TRBV7-9
TGTGCCAGCAGCTTAGGGTGGACTAGCGCTTTTAACACCGGGGAGCTGTTTTTT
CASSLGWTSAFNTGELFF
>once|.|TRBJ1-1|TRBV29-1
TGCAGCGTTGGTCGACGCCCCCCGGATGAAGCTTTCTTT
CSVGRRPPDEAFF
>.|.|TRBJ2-3|TRBV12-3/TRBV12-4
TGTGCCAGCAGTTTAGGGGCGCAAACGCAGTATTTT
CASSLGAQTQYF
>.|.|TRBJ1-1|TRBV19
TGTGCCGCGCGGGCCGGGGGCACTGAAGCTTTCTTT
CAARAGGTEAFF
>.|.|TRBJ2-7|TRBV30
TGTGCCTGGAGAGTTGGGAGAAGGGGGGACGAGCAGTACTTC
CAWRVGRRGDEQYF